The 23 T cell receptor beta chains below all came from one sample that was sequenced in a study of T cells in Graves' hyperthyroidism and ophthalmopathy. The CDR3 regions of TCR beta were amplified from RNA transcripts. TCR CDR3 underwent first-round RT-PCR with the HTBI primer set. TCRdb analysed the multiplex PCR reads with MiXCR anew, one entry per CDR3 protein. Of about 560,000 distinct CDR3 sequences in the sample, 35% to 55% were seen once. The sample comprised peripheral blood or thyroid tissue (not recorded which). The receptors originated from a woman aged 18-29 years with Graves' hyperthyroidism.

V usage is TRBV7-9 and J usage is TRBJ2-7; D tentatively reads TRBD1 or TRBD2 (5 bases each). The CDR3 consists of 16 residues. Trimming removed 5 bases at V and 4 bases at J, with 21 bases between. CDR1 is SEHNR and CDR2 is FQNEAQ in the germline V gene (reference sequence). CDR3 residues: CASSPAGGGSGYEQYF. The DNA for the CDR3 is TGTGCCAGCAGCCCCGCTGGGGGTGGGAGTGGTTACGAGCAGTACTTC.

This clonotype was counted only a few times. The chain has TRBV10-3 and TRBJ2-2; perhaps TRBD2 as D (5 bases). This CDR3 has 15 amino acids. CDR1 is ENHRY and CDR2 is SYGVKD in the germline V gene. Between the trimmed V and J ends, which lost 7 bases and 2 bases, there was a span of 14 bases. The CDR3 loop is CAITASSSNTGELFF. The CDR3 DNA follows: TGTGCCATCACGGCGTCTAGCAGCAACACCGGGGAGCTGTTTTTT.

The chain carries TRBV2 and TRBJ1-5, with D perhaps matching TRBD1 (6 bases). Trimming stripped 5 bases from V and 9 bases from J, with 14 bases between. The germline CDR1 and CDR2 sequences are SNHLY and FYNNEI. This CDR3 has 13 residues. The CDR3 region is CASSSKTGLPQHF. The CDR3 DNA sequence: TGTGCCAGCAGTAGTAAAACAGGGCTGCCCCAGCATTTT.

The rearrangement joins TRBV29-1 to TRBJ1-3; a weak D match, TRBD1 (5 bases). The V gene lost 2 bases and the J gene lost 0 bases, with 8 bases spanning the gap. Germline V lookup: CDR1 SQVTM, CDR2 ANQGSEA. The CDR3 is made up of 14 amino acids. CDR3 DNA: TGCAGCGTTGAAACGACAGCCTCTGGAAACACCATATATTTT. Its protein is CSVETTASGNTIYF.

This clonotype occurred many times. The rearrangement links TRBV2 to TRBJ1-1, with TRBD1 as a possible D gene (6 bases). Trimming took off 5 bases at V and 0 bases at J, with 10 bases between the two ends. The CDR3 contains 14 residues. Germline V gives CDR1 SNHLY, CDR2 FYNNEI. The CDR3 region has the DNA TGTGCCAGCAGTAAAGGACAGCTGAACACTGAAGCTTTCTTT. It yields the protein CASSKGQLNTEAFF.

The rearrangement joins TRBV19 to TRBJ1-5; 8 positions match TRBD1. Trimming removed 6 bases from V and 7 bases from J; junction bases left unmatched: 14. This CDR3 is built from 16 residues. Germline CDR1 and CDR2: LNHDA and SQIVND (reference sequence). The CDR3 spells CASSSTGGLRAQPQHF. In DNA form, the CDR3 reads TGTGCCAGTAGCTCAACAGGGGGACTAAGAGCCCAGCCCCAGCATTTT.

The J gene is TRBJ1-1, the V gene TRBV10-3; D may be TRBD1 (6 bases). Per germline, CDR1 ENHRY and CDR2 SYGVKD. V dropped 2 bases and J dropped 3 bases, with 16 bases sitting between them. This CDR3 contains 16 residues. The CDR3 sequence is CAISEGVGGQDTEAFF. In DNA, the CDR3 is TGTGCCATCAGTGAGGGCGTCGGGGGGCAGGACACTGAAGCTTTCTTT.

This clonotype was observed many times. This chain connects TRBV2 to TRBJ2-7, with D perhaps TRBD1 or TRBD2 (5 bases each). CDR1 and CDR2 from the germline V gene are SNHLY and FYNNEI. The length of the CDR3 is 14 residues. V was shortened by 2 bases and J by 4 bases, with 12 bases between the two germline ends. CDR3 protein: CASSESGRIYEQYF. The CDR3 DNA reads as TGTGCCAGCAGTGAATCGGGACGGATTTACGAGCAGTACTTC.

The table lists this clonotype with a few counts. The V gene is TRBV20-1, the J gene TRBJ2-2; 8 bases fit TRBD2. Germline loops: CDR1 DFQATT, CDR2 SNEGSKA (reference sequence). V gave up 4 bases and J gave up 3 bases; unmatched junction bases: 7. CDR3 length: 15 amino acids. The CDR3 DNA reads TGCAGTGCTATTCCAGCGGGAGATTACACCGGGGAGCTGTTTTTT. Translated: CSAIPAGDYTGELFF.

Comments on this clonotype: A clone one base away is much larger, so this may be a read error. The chain uses TRBV19 and TRBJ1-5; 10 bases align to TRBD1. The J segment lost 9 bases and the V segment lost 4 bases, leaving 3 bases of the junction unmatched. Germline CDR1 and CDR2: LNHDA and SQIVND (reference sequence). The CDR3 consists of 13 residues. DNA for the CDR3: TGTGCCAGTAGTACGACAGGGGGCTCGCCCCAGCATTTT. Its protein product is CASSTTGGSPQHF.

This chain connects TRBV2 to TRBJ1-2; 9 nucleotides line up with TRBD1. V dropped 5 bases and J dropped 2; count of bases not matched to a gene: 9. This CDR3 contains 16 residues. The V gene's germline CDR1 is SNHLY and CDR2 FYNNEI. CDR3 nucleotide sequence: TGTGCCAGCAGTTACGCGACAGGGGGACTAAACTATGGCTACACCTTC. It codes for CASSYATGGLNYGYTF. Complete variable domain (other parts from reference TRBV2 and TRBJ1-2): EPEVTQTPSHQVTQMGQEVILRCVPISNHLYFYWYRQILGQKVEFLVSFYNNEISEKSEIFDDQFSVERPDGSNFTLKIRSTKLEDSAMYFCASSYATGGLNYGYTFGSGTRLTVV.

This chain connects TRBV6-2 or TRBV6-3 to TRBJ1-4; possible D gene TRBD1, 6 bases. The CDR3 runs 12 residues. CDR1 MNHEY and CDR2 SVGEGT come from the germline V gene. V was cut by 7 bases and J by 7 bases, with 10 bases left in between. The DNA of the CDR3 is TGTGCCAGCACCCAGGGGTCTGAAAAACTGTTTTTT. This gives the protein CASTQGSEKLFF.

This chain uses TRBV5-1 with TRBJ2-7; TRBD1 matches at 8 bases. V shed 0 bases and J 5 bases; nucleotides not matched to a gene: 13. The CDR3 consists of 17 residues. Looked up from germline, CDR1 is SGHRS and CDR2 is YFSETQ. CDR3 amino acids: CASSLGADRGASDEQYF. CDR3 DNA: TGCGCCAGCAGCTTGGGTGCTGACAGGGGAGCTAGCGACGAGCAGTACTTC.

This clonotype was recorded at least ten times. CDR3 loop: CSVRDRVSGNTIYF. CDR3 nucleotides: TGCAGCGTCCGGGACAGGGTGTCTGGAAACACCATATATTTT. J is TRBJ1-3 and V is TRBV29-1; 9 bases are a match to TRBD1. CDR1 and CDR2 from the germline V gene are SQVTM and ANQGSEA. This CDR3 has 14 amino acids. V shed 6 bases and J 1 base; nucleotides not matched to a gene: 4.

This clonotype was recorded at least ten times. Relative to the germline gene, one junction end is altered; a read error may explain this. The chain joins TRBV10-3 to TRBJ1-1; unclear D gene. The CDR3 runs 15 residues. Germline V lookup: CDR1 ENHRY, CDR2 SYGVKD. The CDR3 DNA follows: TGTGCCAGCAGTGAGGATACCGGGTCGAACACTGAAGCTTTCTTT. Its protein is CASSEDTGSNTEAFF.

This clonotype was observed a handful of times. The J gene is TRBJ1-1, the V gene TRBV7-9; D unclear. Trimming left V 1 base short and J 0 bases short, with 12 bases between. This CDR3 region has 16 residues. CDR1 SEHNR and CDR2 FQNEAQ come from the germline V gene (reference sequence). The CDR3 coding sequence is TGTGCCAGCAGCTTAGGGTCATCCTTCCTGAACACTGAAGCTTTCTTT. This translates into CASSLGSSFLNTEAFF.

The chain couples TRBV2 to TRBJ1-3, with 7 bases identical to TRBD1. V lost 6 bases and J lost 0; bases outside the gene matches: 11. Germline V lookup: CDR1 SNHLY, CDR2 FYNNEI. The CDR3 covers 17 residues. In DNA form, the CDR3 reads TGTGCCAGCAGCCAAGGATCGGCAGGGGGCTCTGGAAACACCATATATTTT. This translates into CASSQGSAGGSGNTIYF. Supplemented by reference TRBV2 and TRBJ1-3, the full variable domain reads EPEVTQTPSHQVTQMGQEVILRCVPISNHLYFYWYRQILGQKVEFLVSFYNNEISEKSEIFDDQFSVERPDGSNFTLKIRSTKLEDSAMYFCASSQGSAGGSGNTIYFGEGSWLTVV.

V is TRBV10-3 and J is TRBJ2-7; D tentatively fits TRBD1 or TRBD2 (5 bases each). V lost 10 bases, J lost 3 bases, and 19 bases lay in between. CDR3 size: 14 residues. CDR1 ENHRY and CDR2 SYGVKD come from the germline V gene. CDR3: CASRVFAGYYEQYF. CDR3 in DNA: TGTGCCAGCAGGGTCTTCGCGGGCTACTACGAGCAGTACTTC.

With regard to this clonotype: The CDR3 does not end in the conserved phenylalanine or tryptophan, so this is likely a read error. CDR3 in amino acids: CSANRDRTYEQYL. The CDR3 nucleotides are TGCAGTGCTAACCGGGACAGGACCTACGAGCAGTACCTC. The V and J genes are TRBV20-1 and TRBJ2-7; 8 nucleotides line up with TRBD1. This CDR3 spans 13 amino acids. Per the germline V gene, CDR1 is DFQATT and CDR2 is SNEGSKA (reference sequence). V shed 4 bases and J 2 bases; nucleotides not matched to a gene: 4.

The V call is TRBV24-1, the J call TRBJ1-2; no clear D gene. The germline gives CDR1 KGHDR, CDR2 SFDVKD. Trimming removed 12 bases from V and 5 bases from J, with 12 bases in between. CDR3 length: 11 residues. CDR3 bases: TGTGCCTGGACGACAAGTTATGGCTACACCTTC. Encoded protein: CAWTTSYGYTF.

This clonotype was picked up many times. The chain carries TRBV7-9 and TRBJ1-6, with 8 bases that match TRBD1. This CDR3 region has 15 residues. The V gene end was trimmed by 5 bases and the J gene end by 9 bases; junction bases not matched to a gene: 9. Germline V lookup: CDR1 SEHNR, CDR2 FQNEAQ (reference sequence). The CDR3 spells CASSPDRGRGSPLHF. The CDR3 DNA reads TGTGCCAGCAGCCCAGACAGGGGTAGGGGTTCACCCCTCCACTTT. Drawing the rest from reference TRBV7-9 and TRBJ1-6, the complete variable domain is DTGVSQNPRHKITKRGQNVTFRCDPISEHNRLYWYRQTLGQGPEFLTYFQNEAQLEKSRLLSDRFSAERPKGSFSTLEIQRTEQGDSAMYLCASSPDRGRGSPLHFGNGTRLTVT.

The chain is built from TRBV29-1 and TRBJ2-7; 7 positions agree with TRBD1. Germline V gene lookup returns CDR1 SQVTM and CDR2 ANQGSEA. Germline trimming cut 7 bases from V and 3 bases from J; bases unmatched to any gene: 6. The CDR3 contains 12 residues. CDR3 region: CSAAGTDYEQYF. DNA of the CDR3: TGCAGCGCAGCCGGGACAGACTACGAGCAGTACTTC.

There are a few counts of this clonotype. V and J are TRBV9 and TRBJ1-1; 9 bases fit TRBD1. Germline V gives CDR1 SGDLS, CDR2 YYNGEE. The CDR3 spans 15 residues. With 3 bases clipped from V and 5 bases from J, the junction kept 8 bases outside the gene matches. This CDR3 reads CASSASGTGRTEAFF. The CDR3 DNA is TGTGCCAGCAGCGCCTCCGGGACAGGGAGAACTGAAGCTTTCTTT. Together with reference TRBV9 and TRBJ1-1, the CDR3 gives the full variable domain: DSGVTQTPKHLITATGQRVTLRCSPRSGDLSVYWYQQSLDQGLQFLIQYYNGEERAKGNILERFSAQQFPDLHSELNLSSLELGDSALYFCASSASGTGRTEAFFGQGTRLTVV.